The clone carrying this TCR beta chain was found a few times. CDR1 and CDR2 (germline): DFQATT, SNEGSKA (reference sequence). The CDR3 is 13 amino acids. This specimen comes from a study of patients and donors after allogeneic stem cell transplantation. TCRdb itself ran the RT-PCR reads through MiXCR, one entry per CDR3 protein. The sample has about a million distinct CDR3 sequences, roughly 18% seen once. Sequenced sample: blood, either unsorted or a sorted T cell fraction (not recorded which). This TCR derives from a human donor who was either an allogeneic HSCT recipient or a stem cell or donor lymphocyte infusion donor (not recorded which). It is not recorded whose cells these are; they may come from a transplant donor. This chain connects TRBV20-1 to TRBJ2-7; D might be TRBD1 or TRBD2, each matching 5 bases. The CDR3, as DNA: TGCAGCCTCCCAGGGACGGTCCCCTACGAGCAGTACTTC. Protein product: CSLPGTVPYEQYF.